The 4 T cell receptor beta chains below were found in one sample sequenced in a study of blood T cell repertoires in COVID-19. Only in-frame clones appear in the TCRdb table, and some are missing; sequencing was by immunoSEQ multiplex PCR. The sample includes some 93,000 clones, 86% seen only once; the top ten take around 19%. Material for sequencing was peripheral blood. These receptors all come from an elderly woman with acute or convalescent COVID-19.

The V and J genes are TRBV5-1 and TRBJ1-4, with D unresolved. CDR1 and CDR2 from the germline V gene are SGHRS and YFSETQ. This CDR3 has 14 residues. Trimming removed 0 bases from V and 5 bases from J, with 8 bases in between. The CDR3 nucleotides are TGCGCCAGCAGCTTGGAGGCGGGAAATGAAAAACTGTTTTTT. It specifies CASSLEAGNEKLFF.

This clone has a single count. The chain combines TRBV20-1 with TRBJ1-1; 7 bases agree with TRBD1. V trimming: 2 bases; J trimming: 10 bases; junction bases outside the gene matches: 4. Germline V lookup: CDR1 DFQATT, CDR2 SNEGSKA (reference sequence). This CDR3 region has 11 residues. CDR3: CSARLQGGAFF. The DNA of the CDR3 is TGCAGTGCTAGACTTCAGGGGGGAGCTTTCTTT.

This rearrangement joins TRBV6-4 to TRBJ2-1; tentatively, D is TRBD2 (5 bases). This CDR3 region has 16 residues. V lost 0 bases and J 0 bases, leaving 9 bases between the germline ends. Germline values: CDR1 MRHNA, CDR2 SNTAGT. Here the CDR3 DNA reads TGTGCCAGCAGTGACTCTGGGAGTGTCTCCTACAATGAGCAGTTCTTC. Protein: CASSDSGSVSYNEQFF.

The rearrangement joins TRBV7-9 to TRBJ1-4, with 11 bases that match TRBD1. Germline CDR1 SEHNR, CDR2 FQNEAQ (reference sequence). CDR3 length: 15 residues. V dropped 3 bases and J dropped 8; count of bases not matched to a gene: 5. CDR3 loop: CASSLGQGEGEKLFF. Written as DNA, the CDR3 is TGTGCCAGCAGCTTGGGACAGGGGGAGGGAGAAAAACTGTTTTTT.